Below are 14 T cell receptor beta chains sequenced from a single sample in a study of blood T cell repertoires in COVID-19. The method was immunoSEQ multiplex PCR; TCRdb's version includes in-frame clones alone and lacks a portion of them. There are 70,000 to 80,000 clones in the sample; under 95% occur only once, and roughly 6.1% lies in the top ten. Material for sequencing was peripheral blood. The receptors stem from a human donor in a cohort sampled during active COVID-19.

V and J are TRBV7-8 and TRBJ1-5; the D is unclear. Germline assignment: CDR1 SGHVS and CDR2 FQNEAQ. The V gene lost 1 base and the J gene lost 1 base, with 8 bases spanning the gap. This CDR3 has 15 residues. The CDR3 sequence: CASSLVRLSNQPQHF. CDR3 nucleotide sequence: TGTGCCAGCAGCTTAGTTCGGTTGAGCAATCAGCCCCAGCATTTT. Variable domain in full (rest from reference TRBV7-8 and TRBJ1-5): GAGVSQSPRYKVAKRGQDVALRCDPISGHVSLFWYQQALGQGPEFLTYFQNEAQLDKSGLPSDRFFAERPEGSVSTLKIQRTQQEDSAVYLCASSLVRLSNQPQHFGDGTRLSIL.

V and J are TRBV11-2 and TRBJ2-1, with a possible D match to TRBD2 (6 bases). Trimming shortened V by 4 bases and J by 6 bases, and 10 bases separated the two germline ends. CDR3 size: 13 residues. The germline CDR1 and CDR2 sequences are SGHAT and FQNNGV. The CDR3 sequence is CASSSGLRNEQFF. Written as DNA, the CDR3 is TGTGCCAGCAGCTCAGGACTACGCAATGAGCAGTTCTTC.

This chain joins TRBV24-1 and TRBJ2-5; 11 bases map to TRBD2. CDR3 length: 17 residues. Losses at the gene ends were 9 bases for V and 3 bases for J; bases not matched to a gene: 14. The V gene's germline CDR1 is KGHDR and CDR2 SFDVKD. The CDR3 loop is CATSRGGLADHKETQYF. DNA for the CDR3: TGTGCCACCTCCCGTGGGGGACTAGCGGATCATAAAGAGACCCAGTACTTC.

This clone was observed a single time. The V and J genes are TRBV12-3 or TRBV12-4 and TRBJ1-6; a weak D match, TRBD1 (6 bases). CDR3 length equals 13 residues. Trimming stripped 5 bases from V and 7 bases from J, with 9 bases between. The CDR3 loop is CASSDRLNSPLHF. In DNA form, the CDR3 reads TGTGCCAGCAGTGACAGGTTGAATTCACCCCTCCACTTT.

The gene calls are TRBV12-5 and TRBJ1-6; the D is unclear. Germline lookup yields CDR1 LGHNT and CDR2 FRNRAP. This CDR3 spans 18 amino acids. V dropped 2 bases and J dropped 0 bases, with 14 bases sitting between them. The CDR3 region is CASGLTLGQHSYNSPLHF. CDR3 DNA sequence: TGTGCTAGTGGTTTGACCCTTGGGCAGCACTCCTATAATTCACCCCTCCACTTT.

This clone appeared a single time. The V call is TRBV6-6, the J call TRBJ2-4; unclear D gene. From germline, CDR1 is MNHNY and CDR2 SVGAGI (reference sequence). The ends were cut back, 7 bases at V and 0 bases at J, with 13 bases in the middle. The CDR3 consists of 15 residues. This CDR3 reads CASKSTNEAKNIQYF. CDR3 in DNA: TGTGCCAGCAAGAGCACTAACGAAGCCAAAAACATTCAGTACTTC.

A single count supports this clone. CDR3 sequence: CASSSTGANEQFF. CDR3 nucleotides: TGTGCCAGCAGCTCGACAGGGGCCAATGAGCAGTTCTTC. This sequence joins TRBV12-3 or TRBV12-4 and TRBJ2-1; 8 bases line up with TRBD1. Trimming took 6 bases from V and 6 from J; bases not matched to a gene: 4. The CDR3 runs 13 residues.

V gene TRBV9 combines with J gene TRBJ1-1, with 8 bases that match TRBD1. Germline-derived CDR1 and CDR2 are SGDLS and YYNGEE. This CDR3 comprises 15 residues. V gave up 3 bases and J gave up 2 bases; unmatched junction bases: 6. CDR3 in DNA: TGTGCCAGCAGCGCGAATTCAGGGGGCAACACTGAAGCTTTCTTT. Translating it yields CASSANSGGNTEAFF.

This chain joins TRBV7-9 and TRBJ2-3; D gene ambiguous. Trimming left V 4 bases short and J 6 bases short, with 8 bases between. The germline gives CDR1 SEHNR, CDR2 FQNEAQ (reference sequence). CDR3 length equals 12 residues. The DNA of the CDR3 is TGTGCCAGCAGCTATGACTGGGATACGCAGTATTTT. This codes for CASSYDWDTQYF.

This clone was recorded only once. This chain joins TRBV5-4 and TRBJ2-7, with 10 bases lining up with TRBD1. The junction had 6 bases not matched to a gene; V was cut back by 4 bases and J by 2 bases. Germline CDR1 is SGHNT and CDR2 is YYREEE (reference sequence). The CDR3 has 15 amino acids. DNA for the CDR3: TGTGCCAGCAGCGTACGGGACAGGGGAACCTACGAGCAGTACTTC. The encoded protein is CASSVRDRGTYEQYF.

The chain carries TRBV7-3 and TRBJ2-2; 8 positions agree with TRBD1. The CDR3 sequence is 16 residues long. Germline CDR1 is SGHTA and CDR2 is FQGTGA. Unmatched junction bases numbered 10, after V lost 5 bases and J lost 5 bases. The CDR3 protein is CASSPQQGGWTGELFF. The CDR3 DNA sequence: TGTGCCAGCAGCCCCCAACAGGGGGGATGGACCGGGGAGCTGTTTTTT.

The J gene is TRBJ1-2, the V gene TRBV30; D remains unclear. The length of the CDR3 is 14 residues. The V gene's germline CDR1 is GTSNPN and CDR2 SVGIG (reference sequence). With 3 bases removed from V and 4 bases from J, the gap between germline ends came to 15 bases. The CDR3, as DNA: TGTGCCTGGAGCCCCGACGGGATGATCTATGGCTACACCTTC. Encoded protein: CAWSPDGMIYGYTF.

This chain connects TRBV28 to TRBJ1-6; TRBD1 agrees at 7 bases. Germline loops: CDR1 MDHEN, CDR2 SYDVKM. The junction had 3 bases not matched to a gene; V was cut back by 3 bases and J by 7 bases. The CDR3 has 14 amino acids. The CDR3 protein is CASSFPQGNSPLHF. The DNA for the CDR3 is TGTGCCAGCAGTTTCCCACAGGGGAATTCACCCCTCCACTTT.

In nucleotides, the CDR3 is TGTGCCAGCAGCTTAGGAGGGAGCTCCTATAATTCACCCCTCCACTTT. Residues: CASSLGGSSYNSPLHF. The V call is TRBV7-8, the J call TRBJ1-6; D gene unclear. This CDR3 has 16 amino acids. The V end lost 1 base, the J end lost 0 bases, and 7 bases lay between the germline ends. Germline lookup yields CDR1 SGHVS and CDR2 FQNEAQ.